This section outlines one T cell receptor beta chain sequence together with its context. This entry comes from a study of blood T cell repertoires in COVID-19. Between the trimmed V and J ends, which lost 0 bases and 9 bases, there was a span of 17 bases. This CDR3 comprises 15 residues. Germline loops: CDR1 MNHEY, CDR2 SVGAGI. Per the original methods: How many nucleated cells were present was estimated from reference gene primer amplification. Profiling relied on immunoSEQ multiplex PCR, and the TCRdb table lists in-frame clones only, not all of them. V and J calls and clone size come straight from that table; D and trimming were deduced from the DNA. The data contain 250,000 to 300,000 clones, around 87% of them singletons.

The clonotype was recovered from a woman aged 60 to 75 with COVID-19, enrolled during active disease. Sequenced material: peripheral blood. J is TRBJ1-2 and V is TRBV6-5; TRBD1 might be the D (5 bases). The CDR3 DNA follows: TGTGCCAGCAGTTACTCTAGGACAAGGATGATGAGCTACACCTTC. Translated: CASSYSRTRMMSYTF.